One and the same sample provided the 21 T cell receptor beta chains below, sequenced in a study of blood T cells in healthy people across ages (dated by TCRdb to 2013 to 2016). The library came from 5' RACE. The sample was run on an Illumina HiSeq 2500. The second PCR ran for about 7 to 11 cycles and used a J-beta primer mix along with a sample-barcoded 5' primer. The public reads were reanalyzed by TCRdb: fastp trimming at Q25, MiXCR alignment, in-frame beta chains only. All rows with the same CDR3 protein become a single entry with the most common DNA and genes. The sample contains 1.5 million or so distinct CDR3 sequences, roughly 40% of them found a single time. Together, the top ten hold 7.9% of the sample. Material: blood. The receptor set was obtained from a woman younger than 35 in good health.

V gene TRBV7-2 combines with J gene TRBJ2-3, with TRBD2 matching 8 bases. The CDR3 is made up of 16 amino acids. Trimming took 4 bases from V and 3 from J; bases not matched to a gene: 9. The germline gives CDR1 SGHTA, CDR2 FQGNSA. CDR3 region: CASSSRVAGITDTQYF. CDR3 nucleotides: TGTGCCAGCAGCTCCAGGGTAGCGGGAATAACAGATACGCAGTATTTT.

The rearrangement joins TRBV4-1 to TRBJ1-2; D may be TRBD1 (6 bases). This CDR3 is 15 amino acids long. Trimming removed 2 bases at V and 2 bases at J, with 12 bases between. Germline V gene sequence: CDR1 MGHRA, CDR2 YSYEKL. CDR3 loop: CASSQPGVENYGYTF. The CDR3 nucleotides are TGCGCCAGCAGCCAACCAGGGGTGGAGAACTATGGCTACACCTTC.

The chain employs TRBV7-2 and TRBJ1-4, with TRBD1 identical over 7 bases. This CDR3 contains 14 residues. Germline CDR1 reads SGHTA; CDR2 reads FQGNSA. With 3 bases clipped from V and 7 bases from J, the junction kept 5 bases outside the gene matches. The DNA for the CDR3 is TGTGCCAGCAGCTTTAACAGGGGTGCTGAAAAACTGTTTTTT. Its protein is CASSFNRGAEKLFF. Full variable domain (rest looked up from reference TRBV7-2 and TRBJ1-4): GAGVSQSPSNKVTEKGKDVELRCDPISGHTALYWYRQSLGQGLEFLIYFQGNSAPDKSGLPSDRFSAERTGGSVSTLTIQRTQQEDSAVYLCASSFNRGAEKLFFGSGTQLSVL.

The chain uses TRBV6-1 and TRBJ1-5; maybe TRBD1 (6 bases). Germline V gene data show CDR1 as MNHNS and CDR2 as SASEGT. This CDR3 has 14 residues. The ends were cut back, 6 bases at V and 4 bases at J, with 13 bases in the middle. The CDR3 loop reads CASRERGTNQPQHF. DNA of the CDR3: TGTGCCAGCAGGGAAAGGGGGACAAATCAGCCCCAGCATTTT.

The gene calls are TRBV27 and TRBJ2-7; unclear D gene. The CDR3 extends over 16 amino acids. V gave up 0 bases and J gave up 2 bases, with 14 bases separating them. Germline V gives CDR1 MNHEY, CDR2 SMNVEV (reference sequence). CDR3 loop: CASSLSGDGLTYEQYF. The CDR3 DNA is TGTGCCAGCAGTTTATCTGGCGACGGTCTGACCTACGAGCAGTACTTC.

A few counts support this clonotype. The CDR3 loop is CASSLDPTGGNTIYF. CDR3 in DNA: TGTGCCAGCAGCCTCGACCCGACAGGCGGAAACACCATATATTTT. The rearrangement uses TRBV16 and TRBJ1-3, with a possible D match to TRBD1 (6 bases). The CDR3 extends over 15 amino acids. V was pared by 4 bases and J by 4 bases, with 14 bases between. Germline V CDR1 and CDR2: KGHSY, FQNENV.

This clonotype was seen ten or more times. The chain couples TRBV29-1 to TRBJ2-7; D is undetermined. V lost 5 bases and J lost 0, with 14 bases in between. Germline V CDR1 and CDR2: SQVTM, ANQGSEA. This CDR3 has 14 residues. The CDR3 region is CSVLFFPSSYEQYF. In nucleotides, the CDR3 is TGCAGCGTTCTCTTTTTCCCCAGCTCCTACGAGCAGTACTTC.

The table lists this clonotype with many counts. The chain combines TRBV6-5 with TRBJ2-5; 7 nucleotides line up with TRBD1. V lost 4 bases and J lost 4; bases outside the gene matches: 0. This CDR3 spans 12 amino acids. The germline gives CDR1 MNHEY, CDR2 SVGAGI. CDR3 sequence reads: CASSWDRETQYF. DNA for the CDR3: TGTGCCAGCAGTTGGGACAGAGAGACCCAGTACTTC.

V is TRBV7-9 and J is TRBJ2-6, with 7 bases that match TRBD1. After removal of 3 bases from V and 0 bases from J, the junction contained 2 bases not matched to a gene. The CDR3 sequence is 16 residues long. The germline gives CDR1 SEHNR, CDR2 FQNEAQ (reference sequence). CDR3 protein: CASSLKGASGANVLTF. Written as DNA, the CDR3 is TGTGCCAGCAGCTTGAAGGGGGCCTCTGGGGCCAACGTCCTGACTTTC.

Only one count was recorded for this clonotype. The rearrangement joins TRBV6-1 to TRBJ1-5, with 7 bases aligning to TRBD1. The CDR3 has 16 residues. The germline V gene encodes CDR1 MNHNS and CDR2 SASEGT. J gave up 4 bases and V 1 base, and 7 bases lay outside the gene matches. CDR3 sequence: CASSEGGDRKNQPQHF. The CDR3 DNA reads as TGTGCCAGCAGTGAAGGTGGGGACAGAAAGAATCAGCCCCAGCATTTT.

The CDR3 region has the DNA TGCAGTGCTCCGCGACTAGGTCGGTCGTCCTACGAGCAGTACTTC. Its protein product is CSAPRLGRSSYEQYF. The genes are TRBV20-1 and TRBJ2-7; tentatively, D is TRBD2 (6 bases). Germline CDR1 is DFQATT and CDR2 is SNEGSKA (reference sequence). V lost 5 bases to trimming and J lost 1 base, with 18 bases between them. The CDR3 has 15 amino acids.

In the case of this clonotype: Given a much more abundant clone one base away, this may be a read error. The chain couples TRBV4-2 to TRBJ2-1, with D perhaps being TRBD1 or TRBD2 (6 bases each). The DNA end lines up better with TRBJ2-7; the J call may be wrong. The CDR3 extends over 14 amino acids. The germline CDR1 and CDR2 sequences are LGHNA and YNFKEQ. CDR3 nucleotide sequence: TGTGCCAGCAGCCAGGGGGGCCGGTACAATGAGCAGTACTTC. This sequence encodes CASSQGGRYNEQYF.

The gene calls are TRBV7-9 and TRBJ2-4; weak D call: TRBD1 (7 bases). This CDR3 is 17 amino acids long. Germline CDR1 and CDR2: SEHNR and FQNEAQ (reference sequence). V was cut by 1 base and J by 0 bases, with 13 bases left in between. The CDR3 is CASSLETGDLAKNIQYF. The CDR3 nucleotides are TGTGCCAGCAGCTTAGAAACAGGGGACTTAGCCAAAAACATTCAGTACTTC.

The chain is built from TRBV3-1 and TRBJ2-1; TRBD1 is a possible D gene (6 bases). The CDR3 is 15 amino acids. The germline gives CDR1 LGHDT, CDR2 YNNKEL (reference sequence). Trimming took 4 bases from V and 10 from J, leaving 20 bases between them. The CDR3 loop is CASSRGSGLTGEQFF. The DNA for the CDR3 is TGTGCCAGCAGCCGGGGGAGCGGACTTACAGGGGAGCAGTTCTTC.

On this clonotype: Mismatch with germline at one junction end may stem from a read error. The V and J genes are TRBV20-1 and TRBJ1-1; D gene unclear. Germline V gene data show CDR1 as DFQATT and CDR2 as SNEGSKA (reference sequence). The CDR3 length is 14 residues. The CDR3 region has the DNA TGCGGTGCTAGAGATCCCAGCGTGAACACTGAAGCTTTCTTT. This translates into CGARDPSVNTEAFF.

The chain is built from TRBV5-8 and TRBJ2-1, with D possibly called TRBD1 or TRBD2 (6 bases each). CDR3 length: 18 residues. Per germline, CDR1 SGHTS and CDR2 YDEGEE. The germline V and J ends were trimmed by 4 bases and 2 bases, with 22 bases remaining between them. The CDR3 DNA reads TGTGCCAGCAGCCCCCTGGGTCCGGGGGCAGCTGCCTACAATGAGCAGTTCTTC. Translating it yields CASSPLGPGAAAYNEQFF.

The CDR3 is CASSSEYRQGYEQYF. CDR3 in DNA: TGTGCCAGCAGTTCCGAATACCGACAGGGCTACGAGCAGTACTTC. The rearrangement links TRBV27 to TRBJ2-4, with 7 bases fitting TRBD1. Gene TRBJ2-7 matches the end of the DNA better, so the J call may be wrong. The CDR3 is 15 residues long. Germline CDR1 reads MNHEY; CDR2 reads SMNVEV (reference sequence).

This clonotype was counted between two and nine times. The CDR3 DNA reads TGTGCCAGCAGCGTAGGGGACCACTACGAGCAGTACTTC. Its translation: CASSVGDHYEQYF. The chain employs TRBV9 and TRBJ2-7; either TRBD1 or TRBD2 may fit D (5 bases each). The length of the CDR3 is 13 residues. V was cut by 0 bases and J by 3 bases, with 7 bases left in between. Per germline, CDR1 SGDLS and CDR2 YYNGEE.

The chain combines TRBV6-5 with TRBJ2-3, with 9 bases that match TRBD1. Germline values: CDR1 MNHEY, CDR2 SVGAGI. This CDR3 is 17 amino acids long. With 0 bases clipped from V and 4 bases from J, the junction kept 8 bases outside the gene matches. DNA of the CDR3: TGTGCCAGCAGTTACTCGGGGGACAGGGTTTCATCAGATACGCAGTATTTT. Translated, it gives CASSYSGDRVSSDTQYF.

A few counts support this clonotype. The chain uses TRBV10-3 and TRBJ2-3; 9 nucleotides line up with TRBD2. The V and J ends lost 8 bases and 2 bases, in that order; junction bases with no gene match: 8. This CDR3 region has 15 residues. Germline CDR1 ENHRY, CDR2 SYGVKD. The CDR3 loop is CAIATGLADTDTQYF. The CDR3 region has the DNA TGTGCCATCGCTACGGGACTAGCAGACACAGATACGCAGTATTTT.

This clonotype was counted a few times. The chain carries TRBV4-1 and TRBJ2-1, with D tentatively TRBD1 or TRBD2 (5 bases each). The CDR3 covers 16 residues. Trimming removed 1 base at V and 3 bases at J, with 13 bases between. Germline lookup yields CDR1 MGHRA and CDR2 YSYEKL. The CDR3 loop is CASSQVAGSGYNEQFF. The CDR3 bases are TGCGCCAGCAGCCAAGTAGCAGGGAGCGGCTACAATGAGCAGTTCTTC.